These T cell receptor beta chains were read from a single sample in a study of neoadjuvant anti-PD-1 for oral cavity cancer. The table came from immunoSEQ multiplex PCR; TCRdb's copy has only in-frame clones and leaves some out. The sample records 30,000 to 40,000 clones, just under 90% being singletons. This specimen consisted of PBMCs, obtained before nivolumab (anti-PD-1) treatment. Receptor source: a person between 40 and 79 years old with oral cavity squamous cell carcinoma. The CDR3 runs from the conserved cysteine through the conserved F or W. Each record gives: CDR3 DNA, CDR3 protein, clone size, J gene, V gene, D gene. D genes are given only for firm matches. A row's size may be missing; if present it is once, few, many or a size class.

DNA: TGTGCCAGCAGCCGACACGCTAGGTACGTGAACACTGAAGCTTTCTTT
CDR3: CASSRHARYVNTEAFF
size: .
J: TRBJ1-1
V: TRBV21-1
D: .

DNA: TGTGCCAGCAGCTTGGACCCCCGGGACAGTGCAATATATAGCAATCAGCCCCAGCATTTT
CDR3: CASSLDPRDSAIYSNQPQHF
size: .
J: TRBJ1-5
V: TRBV7-7
D: TRBD1

DNA: TGTGCCAGCAGCGTAGTGGGGCTCTACCAAGAGACCCAGTACTTC
CDR3: CASSVVGLYQETQYF
size: .
J: TRBJ2-5
V: TRBV9
D: .

DNA: TGCGCCAGCAGCCAGACGACGGTTAGCAATCAGCCCCAGCATTTT
CDR3: CASSQTTVSNQPQHF
size: .
J: TRBJ1-5
V: TRBV4-1
D: .

DNA: TGTGCCAGCAGTGAAGCGGCGGGGGGGCCCGGGGAGCTGTTTTTT
CDR3: CASSEAAGGPGELFF
size: .
J: TRBJ2-2
V: TRBV6-1
D: TRBD2

DNA: TGCAGTGCAGGGTCAGGAAACACCATATATTTT
CDR3: CSAGSGNTIYF
size: .
J: TRBJ1-3
V: TRBV20-1
D: .

DNA: TGTGCCAGCAGTGGCCGGACTAGCGGGGGTCTGAGGGTAGAGACCCAGTACTTC
CDR3: CASSGRTSGGLRVETQYF
size: .
J: TRBJ2-5
V: TRBV2
D: TRBD2

DNA: TGCGCCAGCAGCCAAGAGGAGGAGACCCAGTACTTC
CDR3: CASSQEEETQYF
size: .
J: TRBJ2-5
V: TRBV5-1
D: .

DNA: TGTGCCAGCAGCAAGACCAGGGATCAGCCCCAGCATTTT
CDR3: CASSKTRDQPQHF
size: .
J: TRBJ1-5
V: TRBV21-1
D: .

DNA: TGTGCCAGCAGACAGGGTTCTCATCCTGAAGCTTTCTTT
CDR3: CASRQGSHPEAFF
size: .
J: TRBJ1-1
V: TRBV6-5
D: .

DNA: TGTGCCAGCAGCAAGACAGAGTTCCAAGAGACCCAGTACTTC
CDR3: CASSKTEFQETQYF
size: .
J: TRBJ2-5
V: TRBV21-1
D: .

DNA: TGTGCCAGTAGTCAAGGGGGACAGAATGGCTACACCTTC
CDR3: CASSQGGQNGYTF
size: .
J: TRBJ1-2
V: TRBV19
D: TRBD1

DNA: TGTGCCAGCAGGACGGCGGGAGGGACACGTCAGCCCCAGCATTTT
CDR3: CASRTAGGTRQPQHF
size: .
J: TRBJ1-5
V: TRBV6-6
D: .

DNA: TGTGCCAGCAGTGACGCCGGACAGCTCTATGGCTACACCTTC
CDR3: CASSDAGQLYGYTF
size: .
J: TRBJ1-2
V: TRBV25-1
D: .

DNA: TGCGCCAGCAGCCAAGATCACCCCGCGGCAATCGGATTGAATGAAAAACTGTTTTTT
CDR3: CASSQDHPAAIGLNEKLFF
size: .
J: TRBJ1-4
V: TRBV4-3
D: .

DNA: TGTGCCACATCCCCCCCAGGGTACTATGGCTACACCTTC
CDR3: CATSPPGYYGYTF
size: .
J: TRBJ1-2
V: TRBV2
D: .

DNA: TGCAGTGTAAGGGTTAATGAAAAACTGTTTTTT
CDR3: CSVRVNEKLFF
size: .
J: TRBJ1-4
V: TRBV20-1
D: .

DNA: TGTGCCAGCAGCTTGGACAGTCGGAATGAAAAACTGTTTTTT
CDR3: CASSLDSRNEKLFF
size: medium-sized
J: TRBJ1-4
V: TRBV5-4
D: .

DNA: TGCGCCAGCAGCCAAAACCCTCGGGGGGGAGCAGAGACCCAGTACTTC
CDR3: CASSQNPRGGAETQYF
size: .
J: TRBJ2-5
V: TRBV4-3
D: TRBD2

DNA: TGCGCCAGCAGCTTGGACAGGGGGATTAATTCACCCCTCCACTTT
CDR3: CASSLDRGINSPLHF
size: .
J: TRBJ1-6
V: TRBV5-1
D: TRBD1

DNA: TGCGCCAGCAGCCAATTTGGGCCAGGGGCAGGGTCCTACAATGAGCAGTTCTTC
CDR3: CASSQFGPGAGSYNEQFF
size: .
J: TRBJ2-1
V: TRBV4-3
D: .

DNA: TGTGCCAGCAGTCCGGTCTCAGCTAGCACAGATACGCAGTATTTT
CDR3: CASSPVSASTDTQYF
size: .
J: TRBJ2-3
V: TRBV5-4
D: .

DNA: TGTGCCAGCACCATTCACACCGGGGAGCTGTTTTTT
CDR3: CASTIHTGELFF
size: .
J: TRBJ2-2
V: TRBV7-2
D: .

DNA: TGTGCCAGCAGTTACGGCAGGGAAGAGACCCAGTACTTC
CDR3: CASSYGREETQYF
size: .
J: TRBJ2-5
V: TRBV6-5
D: .

DNA: TGTGCCAGCAGCTCGGACTTCACAGATACGCAGTATTTT
CDR3: CASSSDFTDTQYF
size: .
J: TRBJ2-3
V: TRBV11-3
D: .

DNA: TGTGCCAGCAGCCTAGGGACATCGACCTACGAGCAGTACTTC
CDR3: CASSLGTSTYEQYF
size: .
J: TRBJ2-7
V: TRBV7-8
D: .